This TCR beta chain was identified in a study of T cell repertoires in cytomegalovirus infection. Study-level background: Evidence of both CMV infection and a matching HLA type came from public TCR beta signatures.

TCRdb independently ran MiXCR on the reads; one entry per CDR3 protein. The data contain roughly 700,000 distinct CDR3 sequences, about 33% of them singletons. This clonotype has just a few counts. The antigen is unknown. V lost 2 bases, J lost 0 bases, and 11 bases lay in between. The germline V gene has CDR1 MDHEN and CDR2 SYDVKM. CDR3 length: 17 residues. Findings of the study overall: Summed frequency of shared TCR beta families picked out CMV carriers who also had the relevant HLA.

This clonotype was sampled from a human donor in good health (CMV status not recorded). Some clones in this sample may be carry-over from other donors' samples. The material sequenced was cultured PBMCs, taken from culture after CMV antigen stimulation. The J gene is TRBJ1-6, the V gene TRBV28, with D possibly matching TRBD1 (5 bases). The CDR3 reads CASSLGTAYSYNSPLHF. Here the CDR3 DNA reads TGTGCCAGCAGTTTAGGGACCGCGTACTCCTATAATTCACCCCTCCACTTT.